The rows below give T cell receptor beta chains drawn from one sample of a study of a mutant IDH1 vaccine in newly diagnosed glioma. For these TCRs, the target antigens are not known. Sequencing used immunoSEQ multiplex PCR; TCRdb keeps in-frame clones, though not all of them. The sample records 84,000 or so clones, 70% to 90% being singletons. Sequences were derived from PBMCs, sampled from a glioma patient whose treatment included an IDH1 peptide vaccine. The receptors derive from a man in his forties with glioma. The CDR3 runs from the conserved cysteine through the conserved F or W. The D gene is left open where the match is weak. Rows may omit the clone size; those that give it use once, few, many or a size class.

TRBV18	.	TRBJ2-5	12	.	TGTGCCAGCTCATTTACCAAAGAGACCCAGTACTTC	CASSFTKETQYF
TRBV5-1	.	TRBJ1-1	16	TRBD1	TGCGCCAGCAGCTTGATTGGCAGGGGGCTAAACACTGAAGCTTTCTTT	CASSLIGRGLNTEAFF
TRBV5-1	.	TRBJ2-3	17	TRBD2	TGCGCCAGCAGCTTGGCCACTAGCGGGGGATCATCGGGTACGCAGTATTTT	CASSLATSGGSSGTQYF
TRBV6-1	.	TRBJ2-7	15	TRBD2	TGTGCCAGCACCCCCATTGCGGGAGGGTGGGACGAGCAGTACTTC	CASTPIAGGWDEQYF
TRBV2	.	TRBJ2-5	14	.	TGTGCCAGCAGTGAAGAACTAGGGCCAGAGACCCAGTACTTC	CASSEELGPETQYF
TRBV6-6	.	TRBJ2-3	14	.	TGTGCCAGCAGTTACGAGGAAACCACAGATACGCAGTATTTT	CASSYEETTDTQYF
TRBV6-5	.	TRBJ1-6	13	.	TGTGCCAGCAGTTACAAGGCCAATTCACCCCTCCACTTT	CASSYKANSPLHF
TRBV10-3	few	TRBJ1-1	14	.	TGTGCCATCAGTGGCAGCGACGAACTGACTGAAGCTTTCTTT	CAISGSDELTEAFF
TRBV28	.	TRBJ1-5	14	.	TGTGCCAGCAGCCAGAGTAGGTCGGGTCAGCCCCAGCATTTT	CASSQSRSGQPQHF
TRBV10-2	.	TRBJ1-1	14	TRBD1	TGCGCCAGCAGCGACAGGGCCCTGAACACTGAAGCTTTCTTT	CASSDRALNTEAFF
TRBV12-5	.	TRBJ2-7	16	.	TGTGCTAGTGGTTTGGTCGTTAGACAGGTTTCCTACGAGCAGTACTTC	CASGLVVRQVSYEQYF
TRBV19	.	TRBJ1-5	14	.	TGTGCCAGTAGTCACGTCGGGGAAAATCAGCCCCAGCATTTT	CASSHVGENQPQHF
TRBV2	.	TRBJ1-5	15	.	TGTGCCAGCAGTGCGGCAGGGTTAAGCAATCAGCCCCAGCATTTT	CASSAAGLSNQPQHF
TRBV15	.	TRBJ2-1	16	TRBD1	TGTGCCACCAGCAGAGCAGGGAGACAGGGGGCGTATGAGCAGTTCTTC	CATSRAGRQGAYEQFF
TRBV6-1	.	TRBJ2-1	13	.	TGTGCCAGCAGCCTACGAAGGGTCAATGAGCAGTTCTTC	CASSLRRVNEQFF
TRBV4-3	.	TRBJ1-4	16	.	TGCGCCAGCAGCCAAGTCTTTAACGGGAGGGGTGAAAAACTGTTTTTT	CASSQVFNGRGEKLFF
TRBV6-5	few	TRBJ1-1	16	.	TGTGCCAGCAGTTACGGTGGGAATACGATGAACACTGAAGCTTTCTTT	CASSYGGNTMNTEAFF
TRBV29-1	.	TRBJ2-5	12	TRBD1	TGCAGCGTTGATTCGACAGGGGAGACCCAGTACTTC	CSVDSTGETQYF
TRBV11-2	.	TRBJ2-7	12	.	TGTGCCAGCAGCTTAGTCAGCTACGAGCAGTACTTC	CASSLVSYEQYF
TRBV5-1	.	TRBJ1-2	12	.	TGCGCCAGCAGCCTAGGGGAAAATGGCTACACCTTC	CASSLGENGYTF
TRBV7-9	.	TRBJ1-2	15	TRBD1	TGTGCCAGCAGCTTGGGACAGGGGATAGCGTCTGGCTACACCTTC	CASSLGQGIASGYTF
TRBV6-5	.	TRBJ1-5	13	.	TGTGCCAGCAGGAAGGGGAGCAATCAGCCCCAGCATTTT	CASRKGSNQPQHF
TRBV9	.	TRBJ2-7	15	TRBD2	TGTGCCAGCAGCGTAGATCTAGCGGTCTCCTACGAGCAGTACTTC	CASSVDLAVSYEQYF
TRBV5-6	.	TRBJ1-2	13	.	TGTGCCAGCAGCTTGGGGCGTAACTATGGCTACACCTTC	CASSLGRNYGYTF
TRBV29-1	.	TRBJ2-5	17	TRBD2	TGCAGCGTTGAGGAGGGAGGGACTAGCGGGCCCCAAGAGACCCAGTACTTC	CSVEEGGTSGPQETQYF
TRBV4-3	.	TRBJ2-3	16	.	TGCGCCAGCAGCCAAGGGGGGAAATTAGGCACAGATACGCAGTATTTT	CASSQGGKLGTDTQYF
TRBV19	.	TRBJ1-5	17	TRBD1	TGTGCCAGTAGTGGAGGGGGCTCTCCCGAGGGGCATCAGCCCCAGCATTTT	CASSGGGSPEGHQPQHF
TRBV4-3	once	TRBJ2-3	17	.	TGCGCCAGCAGCCAAGCCCTGACGGACGGTGCCACAGATACGCAGTATTTT	CASSQALTDGATDTQYF
TRBV7-2	.	TRBJ1-6	16	.	TGTGCCAGCAGCTTCAAGGGCAGGCGACCTAATTCACCCCTCCACTTT	CASSFKGRRPNSPLHF
TRBV11-2	.	TRBJ2-3	19	TRBD1	TGTGCCAGCAGCTTAGATGGGGTAGGGACAGGGGGCTTAGCAGATACGCAGTATTTT	CASSLDGVGTGGLADTQYF
TRBV29-1	.	TRBJ2-5	14	TRBD2	TGCAGCGTTGAAGACGGGGGGTTGGGAGAGACCCAGTACTTC	CSVEDGGLGETQYF
TRBV5-1	.	TRBJ1-1	13	.	TGCGCCAGCAGCTTACGAGGGAGGTCTGAAGCTTTCTTT	CASSLRGRSEAFF
TRBV10-3	.	TRBJ2-7	16	TRBD2	TGTGCCATCAGTGAGGGGTGGACTAGCGGTTCCTACGAGCAGTACTTC	CAISEGWTSGSYEQYF
TRBV12-5	few	TRBJ1-5	13	TRBD1	TGTGCTAGTGGTTTGGTCACCGGGACAGGGCAGCATTTT	CASGLVTGTGQHF
TRBV7-9	.	TRBJ2-2	15	.	TGTGCCAGCAGCTTTGGCGGGACGAACACCGGGGAGCTGTTTTTT	CASSFGGTNTGELFF
TRBV7-2	.	TRBJ2-7	15	TRBD2	TGTGCCAGCAGCTTAGAAGTAGCGGGGGGCTACGAGCAGTACTTC	CASSLEVAGGYEQYF
TRBV9	.	TRBJ1-3	15	TRBD1	TGTGCCAGCAGCGTAGTGGCAGGGGGTGGAAACACCATATATTTT	CASSVVAGGGNTIYF
TRBV9	.	TRBJ2-2	13	.	TGTGCCAGCAGCGGGCCCAGGGCCGGGGAGCTGTTTTTT	CASSGPRAGELFF
TRBV18	.	TRBJ2-3	17	TRBD2	TGTGCCAGCTCACCACTCAGTATAGCGGGGGTCACAGATACGCAGTATTTT	CASSPLSIAGVTDTQYF
TRBV7-6	.	TRBJ1-6	16	.	TGTGCCAGCAGCCCAGCGGTGAGCTCCTATAATTCACCCCTCCACTTT	CASSPAVSSYNSPLHF
TRBV19	.	TRBJ2-3	15	TRBD2	TGTGCCAGTAGCCAAGGCGGACTAGTCACAGATACGCAGTATTTT	CASSQGGLVTDTQYF
TRBV5-1	.	TRBJ2-5	16	TRBD1	TGCGCCAGCAGCCCAGCCCCGGCAGGGGGCCAAGAGACCCAGTACTTC	CASSPAPAGGQETQYF
TRBV5-8	few	TRBJ1-1	11	.	TGTGCCAGCAGATTTAGCGGTGAAGCTTTCTTT	CASRFSGEAFF
TRBV6-5	.	TRBJ1-2	12	.	TGTGCCAGCAGTTACAGGAACTATGGCTACACCTTC	CASSYRNYGYTF
TRBV5-1	.	TRBJ2-7	12	.	TGCGCCAGCAGCTTGGTGGAATACGAGCAGTACTTC	CASSLVEYEQYF
TRBV30	few	TRBJ1-4	14	.	TGTGCCTGGAGTTTTAGGGGGGAGGCTGAAAAACTGTTTTTT	CAWSFRGEAEKLFF
TRBV10-3	.	TRBJ1-2	15	.	TGTGCCATCAGTGAGTCCAATTCCCATTACTATGGCTACACCTTC	CAISESNSHYYGYTF
TRBV29-1	.	TRBJ2-7	14	.	TGCAGCGTTGTCGGGGATTTGAGCTCCTACGAGCAGTACTTC	CSVVGDLSSYEQYF
TRBV4-3	.	TRBJ2-4	17	TRBD2	TGCGCCAGCAGCCAAGGGGTTAGCGGGATCCTTTCGAACATTCAGTACTTC	CASSQGVSGILSNIQYF
TRBV10-1	once	TRBJ2-3	15	TRBD1	TGCGCCAGCAGTGAGTCGACAGGGGTCACAGATACGCAGTATTTT	CASSESTGVTDTQYF
TRBV6-5	.	TRBJ1-1	15	.	TGTGCCAGCAGTTACTCAGGACAGCGTGACACTGAAGCTTTCTTT	CASSYSGQRDTEAFF
TRBV10-3	.	TRBJ2-5	13	.	TGTGCCATCAGTGGAGGGAGACAAGAGACCCAGTACTTC	CAISGGRQETQYF